The 18 T cell receptor beta chains below were found in one sample sequenced in a study of tissue T cells after allogeneic stem cell transplantation. TCRdb's copy holds only in-frame clones and misses some; the assay was immunoSEQ multiplex PCR. The sample has under 2,000 clones; roughly three fifths are singletons. As for time point: mouse harvest day 7 after allogeneic transplant. Tail vein injection delivered 10^7 T-cell-depleted bone marrow cells and 10^6 splenic CD5+ T cells. Sequencing used liver tissue. The receptors shown here come from a female BALB/c mouse given C57BL/6 T cells with graft-versus-host disease after an allogeneic hematopoietic cell transplant.

On this clone: Mouse names are used for the genes. The sequence runs out 1 residue before the end of the CDR3; the remainder is reconstructed from the germline J gene. V usage is TRBV23 and J usage is TRBJ2-7; no check of the table's D call, TRBD2, against the DNA was made. In germline, CDR1 is KGHTA, CDR2 FQNQQP. This CDR3 spans 11 amino acids. The CDR3: CSSTGDYEQYF. Incomplete CDR3 DNA: TGCTCCAGTACTGGGGACTATGAACAGTAC.

This clone has a single count. Gene labels here are mouse ones. The CDR3 extends 1 residue past the end of the read, so its final part is completed from the germline J gene. The J gene is TRBJ1-6, the V gene TRBV3; the D gene is possibly TRBD1 (5 bases). TRBJ1-6 is noted as an ORF with a role that remains uncertain. Germline V CDR1 and CDR2: SNHLY, FYNGKV (reference sequence). Deletions cut 5 bases from V and 2 bases from J, with 10 bases between. The length of the CDR3 is 15 residues. CDR3 sequence reads: CASSPQGPYNSPLYF. The covered CDR3 bases are TGTGCCAGCAGCCCCCAGGGCCCCTATAATTCGCCCCTCTAC.

This clone was picked up a small number of times. The gene names here belong to mouse. The read ends 1 residue before the CDR3 terminus; that terminus is restored from the germline J gene. This sequence joins TRBV2 and TRBJ2-7; 10 bases align to TRBD2. The germline gives CDR1 LGHNA, CDR2 YSYQKL. With 0 bases clipped from V and 1 base from J, the junction kept 3 bases outside the gene matches. There are 16 residues in the CDR3. CDR3 in amino acids: CASSQDGTGVSYEQYF. The DNA read from the CDR3 is TGTGCCAGCAGCCAAGATGGGACTGGGGTTTCCTATGAACAGTAC.

In the case of this clone: Mouse gene names apply. The CDR3 end lies 1 residue beyond the end of the read and is filled in from the germline J gene. V and J are TRBV31 and TRBJ2-3; 10 bases are shared with TRBD2. This CDR3 spans 14 amino acids. V was pared by 3 bases and J by 4 bases, with 4 bases of the junction left unmatched. Germline CDR1 reads GKSSPN; CDR2 reads SITVG. CDR3: CAWRGTGVSETLYF. CDR3 DNA, as far as it was read: TGTGCCTGGAGGGGGACTGGGGTCTCAGAAACGCTGTAT.

This clone appeared a single time. Genes and germline come from the mouse. The CDR3 is cut off 1 residue early in the read; its end comes from the germline J gene. The chain uses TRBV5 and TRBJ2-5; 10 nucleotides match TRBD2. CDR3 length: 16 residues. V shed 2 bases, J shed 0 bases, and the junction held 2 bases outside the gene matches. Germline loops: CDR1 LGHNA, CDR2 YNLKQL (reference sequence). Here the CDR3 reads CASSQTGGGNQDTQYF. The CDR3 bases that were read are TGTGCCAGCAGCCAAACTGGGGGGGGTAACCAAGACACCCAGTAC.

As concerns this clone: Mouse gene names and germline throughout. The CDR3 end lies 1 residue beyond the end of the read and is filled in from the germline J gene. V and J are TRBV3 and TRBJ2-4, with 9 bases aligning to TRBD2. The CDR3 is 16 residues long. Germline V gene sequence: CDR1 SNHLY, CDR2 FYNGKV (reference sequence). Germline trimming cut 5 bases from V and 1 base from J; bases unmatched to any gene: 7. Partial CDR3 DNA: TGTGCCAGCAGCCCTCGACTGGGGGTTGGTCAAAACACCTTGTAC. Protein: CASSPRLGVGQNTLY. The whole CDR3 protein reads CASSPRLGVGQNTLYF. Complete variable domain (other parts from reference TRBV3 and TRBJ2-4): GPKVLQIPSHQIIDMGQMVTLNCDPVSNHLYFYWYKQILGQQMEFLVNFYNGKVMEKSKLFKDQFSVERPDGSYFTLKIQPTALEDSAVYFCASSPRLGVGQNTLYFGAGTRLSVL.

Points on this clone: Gene and germline names: mouse. The sequence runs out 1 residue before the end of the CDR3; the remainder is reconstructed from the germline J gene. The chain carries TRBV26 and TRBJ2-2; D remains ambiguous. Trimming removed 2 bases from V and 0 bases from J, with 4 bases in between. CDR3 length: 14 amino acids. CDR1 KGHPV and CDR2 FQNQEV come from the germline V gene (reference sequence). The part of the CDR3 DNA that was read is TGTGCCAGCAGTCTGGATTCAAACACCGGGCAGCTCTAC. Protein sequence: CASSLDSNTGQLY. The entire CDR3 protein is CASSLDSNTGQLYF.

Of note for this clone: The gene names here belong to mouse. The read terminates 1 residue before the CDR3 end, so the remaining end is supplied by the germline J gene. The rearrangement links TRBV16 to TRBJ2-4; the D is unclear. The V and J ends lost 3 bases and 0 bases respectively, with 1 base between them. Germline CDR1 SGHSA, CDR2 FRNQAP. This CDR3 is built from 12 residues. The sequenced part of the CDR3 DNA is TGTGCAAGCAGCTTGAGTCAAAACACCTTGTAC. Translating it yields CASSLSQNTLY. The complete CDR3 reads CASSLSQNTLYF.

Worth noting for this clone: Here the gene names and germline are mouse. Read coverage stops 1 residue before the CDR3 terminus; the germline J gene supplies the remainder. This chain connects TRBV19 to TRBJ2-5; 9 nucleotides match TRBD1. Germline V gene lookup returns CDR1 FNHDT and CDR2 SITEND (reference sequence). The CDR3 spans 13 residues. V gave up 5 bases and J gave up 6 bases; unmatched junction bases: 4. Partial CDR3 DNA: TGTGCCAGCAGCCGGGACAGGGTGGACACCCAGTAC. It is translated as CASSRDRVDTQY. The whole CDR3 protein reads CASSRDRVDTQYF. Based on the CDR3 plus reference TRBV19 and TRBJ2-5, the full variable domain is GGIITQTPKFLIGQEGQKLTLKCQQNFNHDTMYWYRQDSGKGLRLIYYSITENDLQKGDLSEGYDASREKKSSFSLTVTSAQKNEMAVFLCASSRDRVDTQYFGPGTRLLVL.

Worth noting for this clone: Here the gene names and germline are mouse. The read gets to within 1 residue of the CDR3 end, and the germline J gene fills in the rest. This chain connects TRBV26 to TRBJ1-1; D is possibly TRBD1 (6 bases). Trimming removed 6 bases at V and 0 bases at J, with 8 bases between. The germline CDR1 and CDR2 sequences are KGHPV and FQNQEV (reference sequence). This CDR3 comprises 13 residues. CDR3 bases read: TGTGCCAGCAGCCGGGGGCAGAACACAGAAGTCTTC. As protein: CASSRGQNTEVF. The entire CDR3 reads CASSRGQNTEVFF.

Details on this clone: Gene and germline names: mouse. The CDR3 end falls 1 residue outside the read, so it is completed with the germline J gene. This chain uses TRBV26 with TRBJ2-2, with D tentatively TRBD1 (5 bases). Trimming stripped 5 bases from V and 3 bases from J, with 13 bases between. Germline V gene data show CDR1 as KGHPV and CDR2 as FQNQEV (reference sequence). The CDR3 is 15 residues long. The part of the CDR3 DNA that was read is TGTGCCAGCAGTAACAGGATCAGAGACACCGGGCAGCTCTAC. Translation: CASSNRIRDTGQLY. The whole CDR3 protein is CASSNRIRDTGQLYF.

With respect to this clone: Gene names are mouse gene names. The read halts 1 residue ahead of the CDR3 end, with the missing end drawn from the germline J gene. The chain couples TRBV26 to TRBJ2-5; 8 positions agree with TRBD1. V gave up 5 bases and J gave up 3 bases; unmatched junction bases: 1. Germline CDR1 is KGHPV and CDR2 is FQNQEV (reference sequence). The CDR3 loop spans 13 amino acids. CDR3 DNA, as far as it was read: TGTGCCAGCAGTACAGGGGGGCAAGACACCCAGTAC. Translation: CASSTGGQDTQY. The full CDR3 protein reads CASSTGGQDTQYF. The complete variable domain, with remaining parts taken from reference TRBV26 and TRBJ2-5, reads NSKVIQTPRYLVKGQGQKAKMRCIPEKGHPVVFWYQQNKNNEFKFLINFQNQEVLQQIDMTEKRFSAECPSNSPCSLEIQSSEAGDSALYLCASSTGGQDTQYFGPGTRLLVL.

Remarks on this clone: Gene names refer to mouse genes. The CDR3 end falls 1 residue outside the read, so it is completed with the germline J gene. The rearrangement uses TRBV4 and TRBJ1-4, with D tentatively TRBD1 (6 bases). Germline V gives CDR1 LGHDT, CDR2 YNNKQL (reference sequence). This CDR3 region has 13 residues. V was shortened by 4 bases and J by 5 bases, with 8 bases between the two germline ends. The CDR3 protein is CASSSGQNERLFF. The DNA read from the CDR3 is TGTGCCAGCAGCTCGGGACAAAACGAAAGATTATTT.

Only a few counts were recorded for this clone. The gene symbols are mouse symbols. With the read ending 1 residue before the CDR3 end, the germline J gene is used to fill in that end. The chain links TRBV3 to TRBJ1-1; maybe TRBD1 (5 bases). From germline, CDR1 is SNHLY and CDR2 FYNGKV (reference sequence). This CDR3 region has 14 residues. Trimming took off 5 bases at V and 0 bases at J, with 10 bases between the two ends. The sequenced part of the CDR3 DNA is TGTGCCAGCAGCCAGGGCAGGGCAAACACAGAAGTCTTC. Residues: CASSQGRANTEVF. The whole CDR3 is CASSQGRANTEVFF.

This clone has just a few counts. The gene names here belong to mouse. The read finishes 1 residue shy of the CDR3 end, and the germline J gene is used to complete it. This sequence joins TRBV16 and TRBJ2-7; TRBD1 aligns across 9 bases. V gave up 5 bases and J gave up 1 base; unmatched junction bases: 3. The V gene's germline CDR1 is SGHSA and CDR2 FRNQAP. The CDR3 is 14 amino acids. CDR3 sequence: CASSAQGASYEQYF. CDR3 bases read: TGTGCAAGCAGCGCACAGGGGGCGTCCTATGAACAGTAC. The full variable domain, with the rest looked up from reference TRBV16 and TRBJ2-7, is NAGVIQTPRHKVTGKGQEATLWCEPISGHSAVFWYRQTIVQGLEFLTYFRNQAPIDDSGMPKERFSAQMPNQSHSTLKIQSTQPQDSAVYLCASSAQGASYEQYFGPGTRLTVL.

The table lists this clone with a few counts. Gene names are the mouse ones. The read is 1 residue too short to cover the CDR3 end, so that end is filled in from the germline J gene. This chain links TRBV15 with TRBJ1-3, with 11 nucleotides matching TRBD1. Germline trimming cut 6 bases from V and 2 bases from J; bases unmatched to any gene: 3. The CDR3 is made up of 15 amino acids. Germline lookup yields CDR1 SGHND and CDR2 FRSKSL. The DNA read from the CDR3 is TGTGCCAGCAGACCGGGACAGGGGGCTGGAAATACGCTCTAT. Translated, it gives CASRPGQGAGNTLY. The full CDR3 reads CASRPGQGAGNTLYF.

For this clone: The listed genes are named as in mouse. The read falls 1 residue short of the CDR3 end, and the missing part is taken from the germline J gene. V and J are TRBV3 and TRBJ2-7, with 8 bases lining up with TRBD1. The CDR3 covers 13 residues. The junction had 1 base not matched to a gene; V was cut back by 4 bases and J by 2 bases. Germline-derived CDR1 and CDR2 are SNHLY and FYNGKV (reference sequence). CDR3 residues: CASSSGQAYEQYF. CDR3 bases read: TGTGCCAGCAGCTCGGGACAGGCCTATGAACAGTAC.

A few counts support this clone. Germline and genes here are mouse. The read comes to an end 1 residue before the CDR3 does, leaving the germline J gene to fill in the end. The chain carries TRBV17 and TRBJ2-5; 8 nucleotides agree with TRBD1. J lost 0 bases, V lost 4 bases, and 3 bases had no gene match. The germline CDR1 and CDR2 sequences are MNHDT and YYDKIL. This CDR3 has 15 amino acids. The CDR3 DNA, read in part, is TGTGCTAGCAGTACAGGGGGCGCAAACCAAGACACCCAGTAC. Translation gives CASSTGGANQDTQY. The whole CDR3 sequence is CASSTGGANQDTQYF.